The source of this TCR beta chain is a study of T cell responses to AZD1222 COVID-19 vaccine. Worth noting for this clone: Its antigen is still unknown.

V shed 5 bases and J shed 13 bases, with 21 bases lying between them. CDR1 and CDR2 from the germline V gene are MNHEY and SMNVEV (reference sequence). CDR3 length: 14 residues. Assay used: immunoSEQ multiplex PCR; TCRdb lists only in-frame clones, some missing. Of 130,000 to 150,000 clones listed, approximately 89% were seen once; the top ten hold roughly 1.7%. Study-level points and caveats: The donor cohort was predominantly white British with a female majority, and clonal diversity may have been underestimated. The study sampled repertoires only after the peak T cell response.

This TCR was recovered from an adult who received the AZD1222 COVID-19 vaccine. The rearrangement joins TRBV27 to TRBJ2-1, with D possibly called TRBD1 or TRBD2 (5 bases each). The input for sequencing was peripheral blood, taken 28 days after the second AZD1222 dose. The CDR3 sequence: CASSPQSGALSQFF. The CDR3, as DNA: TGTGCCAGCAGTCCCCAATCCGGGGCCTTAAGTCAGTTCTTC.